The 29 T cell receptor beta chains reported below all come from one sample, sequenced in a study of naive and memory T cell subsets. Nested alpha and beta constant-region primers with the SP2 primer drove four PCR rounds on ligated cDNA. TCRdb recomputed calls from the UMI-ligation and nested PCR reads with MiXCR, one row per CDR3 protein. Its table lists approximately 91 distinct CDR3 sequences. The sequenced sample was effector memory CD4+ T cells from blood. The subset denotes: effector memory, CD45RA- CD27-. These receptors were collected from a human donor in good health.

With respect to this clonotype: This beta chain is off target for a library built for alpha chains, so its abundance means little. V usage is TRBV5-8 and J usage is TRBJ2-1; 8 bases fit TRBD2. Looked up from germline, CDR1 is SGHTS and CDR2 is YDEGEE. J lost 6 bases, V lost 4 bases, and 15 bases had no gene match. The CDR3 is made up of 17 amino acids. The CDR3, as DNA: TGTGCCAGCAGCGACGGACTAGCCGCGGGAGAAGGCAATGAGCAGTTCTTC. It encodes CASSDGLAAGEGNEQFF.

In the case of this clonotype: The size of this beta chain means little, since it is a stray read in a library made for alpha chains. The chain uses TRBV20-1 and TRBJ1-1; tentative D call: TRBD1 (6 bases). The V and J ends lost 5 bases and 4 bases respectively, with 17 bases between them. This CDR3 contains 14 residues. Germline-derived CDR1 and CDR2 are DFQATT and SNEGSKA (reference sequence). CDR3 bases: TGCAGTGCTCTGGCAGGTGAAGGGGGCACTGAAGCTTTCTTT. Translating it yields CSALAGEGGTEAFF.

In its sample, this clonotype was seen a few times. This beta chain is an off-target read within a library intended for alpha chains, so its frequency means little. The chain employs TRBV29-1 and TRBJ2-5, with D perhaps matching TRBD1 (6 bases). Trimming shortened V by 1 base and J by 4 bases, and 10 bases separated the two germline ends. This CDR3 has 13 amino acids. The germline V gene has CDR1 SQVTM and CDR2 ANQGSEA. CDR3: CSVEVTGPETQYF. The CDR3 DNA follows: TGCAGCGTTGAAGTTACAGGGCCAGAGACCCAGTACTTC.

Note on this clonotype: This beta chain is off target for a library built for alpha chains, so its abundance means little. This rearrangement joins TRBV10-3 to TRBJ2-7; TRBD1 aligns across 10 bases. CDR3 size: 15 residues. Germline CDR1 and CDR2: ENHRY and SYGVKD. After removal of 6 bases from V and 6 bases from J, the junction contained 11 bases not matched to a gene. The CDR3 DNA is TGTGCCATCAGCCGATCGACAGGGGGCTTCGGCGAGCAGTACTTC. Its protein product is CAISRSTGGFGEQYF.

As to this clonotype: Found in a library prepared for alpha chains, this beta chain is an off-target read, and its abundance has little meaning. The V gene is TRBV7-2, the J gene TRBJ1-5, with 8 nucleotides matching TRBD1. The CDR3 is made up of 14 amino acids. With V trimmed by 4 bases and J by 7 bases, 6 bases remained unmatched. Germline CDR1 SGHTA, CDR2 FQGNSA. The CDR3 region is CASSSRTGNQPQHF. The CDR3 DNA reads as TGTGCCAGCAGCTCCCGGACAGGGAACCAGCCCCAGCATTTT.

This clonotype was detected only once. The library was designed around alpha chains, so this beta chain is a stray read whose abundance carries little weight. This sequence joins TRBV28 and TRBJ1-1, with 11 bases lining up with TRBD1. V lost 4 bases, J lost 11 bases, and 12 bases stayed unmatched. Germline lookup yields CDR1 MDHEN and CDR2 SYDVKM. The CDR3 totals 15 residues. The CDR3 coding sequence is TGTGCCAGCAGTTCCGAAAGGACAGGGGGCGGGAAGGCTTTCTTT. Translating it yields CASSSERTGGGKAFF.

Regarding this clonotype: This beta chain slipped into a library made for alpha chains as a stray read, so its size is not meaningful. This chain uses TRBV20-1 with TRBJ1-2; 8 nucleotides match TRBD1. This CDR3 comprises 16 residues. V lost 2 bases to trimming and J lost 2 bases; unmatched junction nucleotides: 10. Germline V CDR1 and CDR2: DFQATT, SNEGSKA (reference sequence). CDR3 nucleotides: TGCAGTGCTAGAAGCGACAGGGGATTTGGAAACTATGGCTACACCTTC. It specifies CSARSDRGFGNYGYTF.

Points on this clonotype: This beta chain is an off-target read within a library intended for alpha chains, so its frequency means little. The chain uses TRBV5-6 and TRBJ2-2, with 8 positions matching TRBD1. Losses at the gene ends were 4 bases for V and 4 bases for J; bases not matched to a gene: 12. Germline V gene lookup returns CDR1 SGHDT and CDR2 YYEEEE. The CDR3 contains 17 residues. CDR3 DNA: TGTGCCAGCAGCGGAAGGCGGACAGGGAAGACCACCGGGGAGCTGTTTTTT. It encodes CASSGRRTGKTTGELFF.

Regarding this clonotype: This beta chain represents an off-target read in a library built for alpha chains; its size is of limited meaning. V and J are TRBV3-1 and TRBJ1-1; D ambiguous. Germline CDR1 is LGHDT and CDR2 is YNNKEL (reference sequence). V dropped 0 bases and J dropped 6 bases, with 8 bases sitting between them. This CDR3 comprises 13 residues. The CDR3 DNA is TGTGCCAGCAGCCAAGATAAAAGACCTGAAGCTTTCTTT. It translates to CASSQDKRPEAFF.

A word on this clonotype: The library was prepared for alpha chains; this beta chain is a stray read, so its frequency means little. The chain couples TRBV7-9 to TRBJ1-5, with unresolved D. Trimming pared 1 base from V and 6 bases from J, leaving 10 bases between. CDR3 length: 14 residues. Per the germline V gene, CDR1 is SEHNR and CDR2 is FQNEAQ (reference sequence). Here the CDR3 DNA reads TGTGCCAGCAGCTTAGAAGGAGGGAGTCAGCCCCAGCATTTT. It translates to CASSLEGGSQPQHF.

Turning to this clonotype: Little can be read into the size of this beta chain, an off-target read in a library designed for alpha chains. The chain uses TRBV7-9 and TRBJ2-1; D uncertain. The CDR3 runs 11 residues. Germline CDR1 SEHNR, CDR2 FQNEAQ (reference sequence). Trimming cost V 3 bases and J 10 bases, with 7 bases left between them. CDR3 coding DNA: TGTGCCAGCAGCTTGGCCCGGGAGCAGTTCTTC. It yields the protein CASSLAREQFF.

This clonotype appeared once. A junction end diverges from the germline sequence, so it may reflect a read error. Found in a library prepared for alpha chains, this beta chain is an off-target read, and its abundance has little meaning. CDR3 DNA: TGTGCCAGCAGTCTAGCGGGGGGGAACAATGAGCAGTTCTTC. Its translation is CASSLAGGNNEQFF. The genes are TRBV12-3 or TRBV12-4 and TRBJ2-1; TRBD2 aligns across 12 bases. The CDR3 spans 14 residues.

A note on this clonotype: Found in a library prepared for alpha chains, this beta chain is an off-target read, and its abundance has little meaning. This chain connects TRBV6-5 to TRBJ1-2, with D possibly TRBD1 on 5 matching bases. Germline V gene sequence: CDR1 MNHEY, CDR2 SVGAGI. The CDR3 length is 12 residues. The ends were cut back, 6 bases at V and 0 bases at J, with 5 bases in the middle. The CDR3 nucleotides are TGTGCCAGCAGGGGGGCTAACTATGGCTACACCTTC. Translation gives CASRGANYGYTF.

Comments on this clonotype: The library was prepared for alpha chains; this beta chain is a stray read, so its frequency means little. The chain is built from TRBV7-2 and TRBJ2-3; D call uncertain. This CDR3 region has 12 residues. Trimming cost V 2 bases and J 5 bases, with 5 bases left between them. Per germline, CDR1 SGHTA and CDR2 FQGNSA. For the CDR3, the DNA is TGTGCCAGCAGCTTATGGGGAGATACGCAGTATTTT. This translates into CASSLWGDTQYF.

As regards this clonotype: This beta chain appears as a stray read in a library generated for alpha chains; its size is not informative. The rearrangement uses TRBV6-2 or TRBV6-3 and TRBJ2-7, with D unresolved. CDR3 length: 17 amino acids. Germline values: CDR1 MNHEY, CDR2 SVGEGT. Between the trimmed V and J ends, which lost 0 bases and 5 bases, there was a span of 20 bases. The CDR3, as DNA: TGTGCCAGCAGTTACTCGCTCTGGCGGCTAACCCAGGACGAGCAGTACTTC. It translates to CASSYSLWRLTQDEQYF.

With regard to this clonotype: Little can be read into the size of this beta chain, an off-target read in a library designed for alpha chains. The rearrangement uses TRBV7-6 and TRBJ2-1, with 7 bases aligning to TRBD2. The CDR3 contains 15 residues. Trimming took 5 bases from V and 5 from J; bases not matched to a gene: 9. The germline V gene encodes CDR1 SGHVS and CDR2 FNYEAQ. The CDR3 protein is CASSRTTLADNEQFF. Written as DNA, the CDR3 is TGTGCCAGCAGCCGAACCACCCTAGCGGACAATGAGCAGTTCTTC.

With regard to this clonotype: This beta chain is an off-target read within a library intended for alpha chains, so its frequency means little. V gene TRBV28 combines with J gene TRBJ1-5; no clear D. CDR3 size: 16 residues. Trimming stripped 7 bases from V and 2 bases from J, with 18 bases between. Germline V gene data show CDR1 as MDHEN and CDR2 as SYDVKM. The CDR3 coding sequence is TGTGCCAGCAATTCAGGATCGGAACCCGGCAATCAGCCCCAGCATTTT. Translation: CASNSGSEPGNQPQHF.

As concerns this clonotype: This beta chain slipped into a library made for alpha chains as a stray read, so its size is not meaningful. This rearrangement joins TRBV7-9 to TRBJ1-1; D remains ambiguous. The V and J ends lost 5 bases and 5 bases respectively, with 15 bases between them. The CDR3 spans 14 residues. Germline CDR1 SEHNR, CDR2 FQNEAQ (reference sequence). CDR3 sequence (DNA): TGTGCCAGCAGCCAACAGAGCTTGTGGACTGAAGCTTTCTTT. Translated, it gives CASSQQSLWTEAFF. Full variable domain (missing parts from reference TRBV7-9 and TRBJ1-1): DTGVSQNPRHKITKRGQNVTFRCDPISEHNRLYWYRQTLGQGPEFLTYFQNEAQLEKSRLLSDRFSAERPKGSFSTLEIQRTEQGDSAMYLCASSQQSLWTEAFFGQGTRLTVV.

In regard to this clonotype: This beta chain came through as a stray read in a library set up for alpha chains, and its size says little. The chain has TRBV10-3 and TRBJ1-5; D is unclear. Germline CDR1 is ENHRY and CDR2 is SYGVKD. The CDR3 consists of 14 residues. V dropped 6 bases and J dropped 3 bases, with 12 bases sitting between them. The CDR3 DNA reads TGTGCCATCAGCCGGAGTGGGGACAATCAGCCCCAGCATTTT. Its protein is CAISRSGDNQPQHF.

Regarding this clonotype: An end of the junction differs from the germline gene, which may be a read error. Since it is a stray read in a library aimed at alpha chains, this beta chain has a size that is not meaningful. The J gene is TRBJ1-1, the V gene TRBV2; D not certain. Germline assignment: CDR1 SNHLY and CDR2 FYNNEI. The CDR3 covers 12 residues. The CDR3 sequence: CASGPYNNDMRF. In DNA, the CDR3 is TGTGCCAGTGGGCCTTATAACAATGACATGCGCTTT.

On this clonotype: Little can be read into the size of this beta chain, an off-target read in a library designed for alpha chains. V gene TRBV14 combines with J gene TRBJ2-7; no clear D. Germline CDR1 and CDR2: SGHDN and FVKESK. CDR3 length: 17 residues. V was cut by 0 bases and J by 1 base, with 16 bases left in between. The DNA for the CDR3 is TGTGCCAGCAGCCAAGATGTCAGTCCGGGCTATTCCTACGAGCAGTACTTC. Residues: CASSQDVSPGYSYEQYF.

A remark on this clonotype: Since the library was made to target alpha chains, this beta chain is a stray read and its abundance is not meaningful. Here the CDR3 DNA reads TGTGCCAGCAGCCTTGGACGGCAGAATCAGCCCCAGCATTTT. This codes for CASSLGRQNQPQHF. This chain connects TRBV3-1 to TRBJ1-5; D uncertain. The CDR3 runs 14 residues. CDR1 and CDR2 (germline): LGHDT, YNNKEL (reference sequence). With 4 bases removed from V and 4 bases from J, the gap between germline ends came to 11 bases.

Remarks on this clonotype: One junction end disagrees with the germline gene, perhaps due to a read error. The library was designed around alpha chains, so this beta chain is a stray read whose abundance carries little weight. V usage is TRBV6-6 and J usage is TRBJ1-5, with D unresolved. Germline CDR1 reads MNHNY; CDR2 reads SVGAGI (reference sequence). The CDR3 spans 13 residues. CDR3 sequence reads: CASNYGDGQPQHF. CDR3 DNA: TGTGCCAGCAATTACGGAGATGGGCAGCCCCAGCATTTT.

In its sample, this clonotype was seen once. Within a library made for alpha chains, this beta chain is off target, and its count is uninformative. The chain employs TRBV29-1 and TRBJ2-5; 9 nucleotides agree with TRBD2. The CDR3 runs to 16 residues. In germline, CDR1 is SQVTM, CDR2 ANQGSEA. The V gene end was trimmed by 7 bases and the J gene end by 3 bases; junction bases not matched to a gene: 15. The CDR3 sequence: CSGSTVGTSPKETQYF. CDR3 nucleotide sequence: TGCAGCGGCTCGACCGTCGGGACTAGCCCAAAAGAGACCCAGTACTTC.

This clonotype is a singleton in its sample. Because the library targeted alpha chains, this beta chain is an off-target read whose size means little. V gene TRBV9 combines with J gene TRBJ2-5; TRBD2 aligns across 8 bases. V trimming: 2 bases; J trimming: 5 bases; junction bases outside the gene matches: 11. The CDR3 is 16 amino acids. Per the germline V gene, CDR1 is SGDLS and CDR2 is YYNGEE. The CDR3 protein is CASSVGGSGGGETQYF. The CDR3 coding sequence is TGTGCCAGCAGCGTTGGAGGATCGGGAGGGGGTGAGACCCAGTACTTC.

Points on this clonotype: Within a library made for alpha chains, this beta chain is off target, and its count is uninformative. The genes are TRBV28 and TRBJ2-3; 8 bases agree with TRBD2. V trimming: 6 bases; J trimming: 3 bases; junction bases outside the gene matches: 8. Germline CDR1 is MDHEN and CDR2 is SYDVKM. The length of the CDR3 is 15 residues. This CDR3 reads CASRFGRVMTDTQYF. CDR3 DNA sequence: TGTGCCAGCAGATTCGGGAGGGTAATGACAGATACGCAGTATTTT.

Turning to this clonotype: This beta chain is a stray sequence in a library constructed for alpha chains; its clone size is not meaningful. This chain links TRBV12-3 or TRBV12-4 with TRBJ2-1, with 9 bases identical to TRBD2. Trimming at V came to 3 bases and at J to 5 bases, leaving 23 bases not matched to a gene. The CDR3 is made up of 21 amino acids. The CDR3 here is CASSFKARPFSGRTINNEQFF. CDR3 DNA sequence: TGTGCCAGCAGTTTTAAGGCCCGGCCATTCAGCGGGAGGACGATTAACAATGAGCAGTTCTTC.

Worth noting for this clonotype: Within a library made for alpha chains, this beta chain is off target, and its count is uninformative. The chain employs TRBV20-1 and TRBJ1-2, with 7 bases aligning to TRBD1. The CDR3 runs to 13 residues. With 0 bases clipped from V and 6 bases from J, the junction kept 4 bases outside the gene matches. Germline V gene data show CDR1 as DFQATT and CDR2 as SNEGSKA (reference sequence). CDR3 in amino acids: CSARDHRGDGYTF. The CDR3, as DNA: TGCAGTGCTAGAGACCACAGGGGTGATGGCTACACCTTC.

To note about this clonotype: The library was designed around alpha chains, so this beta chain is a stray read whose abundance carries little weight. The J gene is TRBJ2-6, the V gene TRBV28; D may be TRBD1 or TRBD2 (5 bases each). This CDR3 spans 15 amino acids. Germline loops: CDR1 MDHEN, CDR2 SYDVKM. The V end was cut by 5 bases, the J end by 1 base, with 9 bases between. The CDR3 DNA follows: TGTGCCAGCAGTCCCGAGGGGTCTGGGGCCAACGTCCTGACTTTC. This translates into CASSPEGSGANVLTF.